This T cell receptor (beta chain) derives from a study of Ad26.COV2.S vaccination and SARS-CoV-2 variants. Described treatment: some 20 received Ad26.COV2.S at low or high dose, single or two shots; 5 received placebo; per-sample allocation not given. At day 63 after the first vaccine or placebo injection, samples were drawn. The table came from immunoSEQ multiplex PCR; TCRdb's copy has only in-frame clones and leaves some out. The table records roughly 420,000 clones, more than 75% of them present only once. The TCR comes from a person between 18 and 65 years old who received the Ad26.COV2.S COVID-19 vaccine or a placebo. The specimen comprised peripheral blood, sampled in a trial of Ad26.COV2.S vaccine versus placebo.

As DNA, the CDR3 is TGTGCCAGCAGCCCTGACGGGTCTAACGGAAACACCATATATTTT. Translated: CASSPDGSNGNTIYF. V gene TRBV7-2 combines with J gene TRBJ1-3; unclear D gene. Between the trimmed V and J ends, which lost 5 bases and 4 bases, there was a span of 15 bases. The CDR3 totals 15 residues. Germline CDR1 reads SGHTA; CDR2 reads FQGNSA.